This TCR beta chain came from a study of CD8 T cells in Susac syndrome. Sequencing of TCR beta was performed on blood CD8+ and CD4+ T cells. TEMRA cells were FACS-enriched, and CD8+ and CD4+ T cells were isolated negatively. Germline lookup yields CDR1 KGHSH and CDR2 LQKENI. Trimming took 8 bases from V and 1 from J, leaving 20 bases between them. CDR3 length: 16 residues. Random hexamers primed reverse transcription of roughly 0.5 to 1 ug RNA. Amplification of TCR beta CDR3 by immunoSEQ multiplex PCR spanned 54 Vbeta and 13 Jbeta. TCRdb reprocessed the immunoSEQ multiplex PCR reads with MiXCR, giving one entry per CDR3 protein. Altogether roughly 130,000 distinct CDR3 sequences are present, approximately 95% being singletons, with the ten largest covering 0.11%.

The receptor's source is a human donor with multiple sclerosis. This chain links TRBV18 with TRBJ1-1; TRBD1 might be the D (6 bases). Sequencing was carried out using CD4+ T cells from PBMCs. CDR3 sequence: CASNGQLTVQNTEAFF. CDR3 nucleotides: TGTGCCAGCAACGGACAGCTTACTGTTCAGAACACTGAAGCTTTCTTT. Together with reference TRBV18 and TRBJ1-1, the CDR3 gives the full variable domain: NAGVMQNPRHLVRRRGQEARLRCSPMKGHSHVYWYRQLPEEGLKFMVYLQKENIIDESGMPKERFSAEFPKEGPSILRIQQVVRGDSAAYFCASNGQLTVQNTEAFFGQGTRLTVV.